The rows below give T cell receptor beta chains drawn from one sample of a study of cytomegalovirus exposure and HLA in healthy donors. TCRdb's table, derived via immunoSEQ multiplex PCR, lists solely in-frame clones and lacks some. The sample holds tens of thousands of clones, around four fifths seen once. Sequenced: PBMCs. These receptors came from a male donor in good health and CMV-seropositive. Each CDR3 is given without its conserved first and last residue.

TRBV15	TRBJ2-7	AASSSWTGRVQY
TRBV15	TRBJ2-5	ATSRDPGGWGPQY
TRBV19	TRBJ1-5	ASSIETGGFGQPQH
TRBV6-4	TRBJ2-5	ASSDSREGTQY
TRBV6-6	TRBJ2-1	ASSPRQANNEQF
TRBV4-1	TRBJ1-4	ASSQTDSSNEKLF
TRBV6-1	TRBJ2-1	ASSNSGTYNEQF
TRBV28	TRBJ2-2	ATSTGELF
TRBV28	TRBJ1-1	ASRLGHVGSEAF
TRBV5-1	TRBJ1-2	ASSSATGGTYGYT
TRBV4-1	TRBJ2-1	ASSQIDILSYNEQF
TRBV7-2	TRBJ1-2	ASSQTTGSRGYT
TRBV7-9	TRBJ1-3	ASSSPTNRGGGNTIY
TRBV4-1	TRBJ2-1	ASSLPGLAGYNEQF
TRBV2	TRBJ2-7	ASSEGATYEQY
TRBV28	TRBJ2-1	ASSFAGTSLSNEQF
TRBV5-4	TRBJ2-5	ASSLGGQETQY
TRBV28	TRBJ2-5	ASSYPGLAAKETQY
TRBV5-6	TRBJ2-1	ASSPKGGGTYNEQF
TRBV23-1	TRBJ2-7	ASSRILPGYGQPYEQY